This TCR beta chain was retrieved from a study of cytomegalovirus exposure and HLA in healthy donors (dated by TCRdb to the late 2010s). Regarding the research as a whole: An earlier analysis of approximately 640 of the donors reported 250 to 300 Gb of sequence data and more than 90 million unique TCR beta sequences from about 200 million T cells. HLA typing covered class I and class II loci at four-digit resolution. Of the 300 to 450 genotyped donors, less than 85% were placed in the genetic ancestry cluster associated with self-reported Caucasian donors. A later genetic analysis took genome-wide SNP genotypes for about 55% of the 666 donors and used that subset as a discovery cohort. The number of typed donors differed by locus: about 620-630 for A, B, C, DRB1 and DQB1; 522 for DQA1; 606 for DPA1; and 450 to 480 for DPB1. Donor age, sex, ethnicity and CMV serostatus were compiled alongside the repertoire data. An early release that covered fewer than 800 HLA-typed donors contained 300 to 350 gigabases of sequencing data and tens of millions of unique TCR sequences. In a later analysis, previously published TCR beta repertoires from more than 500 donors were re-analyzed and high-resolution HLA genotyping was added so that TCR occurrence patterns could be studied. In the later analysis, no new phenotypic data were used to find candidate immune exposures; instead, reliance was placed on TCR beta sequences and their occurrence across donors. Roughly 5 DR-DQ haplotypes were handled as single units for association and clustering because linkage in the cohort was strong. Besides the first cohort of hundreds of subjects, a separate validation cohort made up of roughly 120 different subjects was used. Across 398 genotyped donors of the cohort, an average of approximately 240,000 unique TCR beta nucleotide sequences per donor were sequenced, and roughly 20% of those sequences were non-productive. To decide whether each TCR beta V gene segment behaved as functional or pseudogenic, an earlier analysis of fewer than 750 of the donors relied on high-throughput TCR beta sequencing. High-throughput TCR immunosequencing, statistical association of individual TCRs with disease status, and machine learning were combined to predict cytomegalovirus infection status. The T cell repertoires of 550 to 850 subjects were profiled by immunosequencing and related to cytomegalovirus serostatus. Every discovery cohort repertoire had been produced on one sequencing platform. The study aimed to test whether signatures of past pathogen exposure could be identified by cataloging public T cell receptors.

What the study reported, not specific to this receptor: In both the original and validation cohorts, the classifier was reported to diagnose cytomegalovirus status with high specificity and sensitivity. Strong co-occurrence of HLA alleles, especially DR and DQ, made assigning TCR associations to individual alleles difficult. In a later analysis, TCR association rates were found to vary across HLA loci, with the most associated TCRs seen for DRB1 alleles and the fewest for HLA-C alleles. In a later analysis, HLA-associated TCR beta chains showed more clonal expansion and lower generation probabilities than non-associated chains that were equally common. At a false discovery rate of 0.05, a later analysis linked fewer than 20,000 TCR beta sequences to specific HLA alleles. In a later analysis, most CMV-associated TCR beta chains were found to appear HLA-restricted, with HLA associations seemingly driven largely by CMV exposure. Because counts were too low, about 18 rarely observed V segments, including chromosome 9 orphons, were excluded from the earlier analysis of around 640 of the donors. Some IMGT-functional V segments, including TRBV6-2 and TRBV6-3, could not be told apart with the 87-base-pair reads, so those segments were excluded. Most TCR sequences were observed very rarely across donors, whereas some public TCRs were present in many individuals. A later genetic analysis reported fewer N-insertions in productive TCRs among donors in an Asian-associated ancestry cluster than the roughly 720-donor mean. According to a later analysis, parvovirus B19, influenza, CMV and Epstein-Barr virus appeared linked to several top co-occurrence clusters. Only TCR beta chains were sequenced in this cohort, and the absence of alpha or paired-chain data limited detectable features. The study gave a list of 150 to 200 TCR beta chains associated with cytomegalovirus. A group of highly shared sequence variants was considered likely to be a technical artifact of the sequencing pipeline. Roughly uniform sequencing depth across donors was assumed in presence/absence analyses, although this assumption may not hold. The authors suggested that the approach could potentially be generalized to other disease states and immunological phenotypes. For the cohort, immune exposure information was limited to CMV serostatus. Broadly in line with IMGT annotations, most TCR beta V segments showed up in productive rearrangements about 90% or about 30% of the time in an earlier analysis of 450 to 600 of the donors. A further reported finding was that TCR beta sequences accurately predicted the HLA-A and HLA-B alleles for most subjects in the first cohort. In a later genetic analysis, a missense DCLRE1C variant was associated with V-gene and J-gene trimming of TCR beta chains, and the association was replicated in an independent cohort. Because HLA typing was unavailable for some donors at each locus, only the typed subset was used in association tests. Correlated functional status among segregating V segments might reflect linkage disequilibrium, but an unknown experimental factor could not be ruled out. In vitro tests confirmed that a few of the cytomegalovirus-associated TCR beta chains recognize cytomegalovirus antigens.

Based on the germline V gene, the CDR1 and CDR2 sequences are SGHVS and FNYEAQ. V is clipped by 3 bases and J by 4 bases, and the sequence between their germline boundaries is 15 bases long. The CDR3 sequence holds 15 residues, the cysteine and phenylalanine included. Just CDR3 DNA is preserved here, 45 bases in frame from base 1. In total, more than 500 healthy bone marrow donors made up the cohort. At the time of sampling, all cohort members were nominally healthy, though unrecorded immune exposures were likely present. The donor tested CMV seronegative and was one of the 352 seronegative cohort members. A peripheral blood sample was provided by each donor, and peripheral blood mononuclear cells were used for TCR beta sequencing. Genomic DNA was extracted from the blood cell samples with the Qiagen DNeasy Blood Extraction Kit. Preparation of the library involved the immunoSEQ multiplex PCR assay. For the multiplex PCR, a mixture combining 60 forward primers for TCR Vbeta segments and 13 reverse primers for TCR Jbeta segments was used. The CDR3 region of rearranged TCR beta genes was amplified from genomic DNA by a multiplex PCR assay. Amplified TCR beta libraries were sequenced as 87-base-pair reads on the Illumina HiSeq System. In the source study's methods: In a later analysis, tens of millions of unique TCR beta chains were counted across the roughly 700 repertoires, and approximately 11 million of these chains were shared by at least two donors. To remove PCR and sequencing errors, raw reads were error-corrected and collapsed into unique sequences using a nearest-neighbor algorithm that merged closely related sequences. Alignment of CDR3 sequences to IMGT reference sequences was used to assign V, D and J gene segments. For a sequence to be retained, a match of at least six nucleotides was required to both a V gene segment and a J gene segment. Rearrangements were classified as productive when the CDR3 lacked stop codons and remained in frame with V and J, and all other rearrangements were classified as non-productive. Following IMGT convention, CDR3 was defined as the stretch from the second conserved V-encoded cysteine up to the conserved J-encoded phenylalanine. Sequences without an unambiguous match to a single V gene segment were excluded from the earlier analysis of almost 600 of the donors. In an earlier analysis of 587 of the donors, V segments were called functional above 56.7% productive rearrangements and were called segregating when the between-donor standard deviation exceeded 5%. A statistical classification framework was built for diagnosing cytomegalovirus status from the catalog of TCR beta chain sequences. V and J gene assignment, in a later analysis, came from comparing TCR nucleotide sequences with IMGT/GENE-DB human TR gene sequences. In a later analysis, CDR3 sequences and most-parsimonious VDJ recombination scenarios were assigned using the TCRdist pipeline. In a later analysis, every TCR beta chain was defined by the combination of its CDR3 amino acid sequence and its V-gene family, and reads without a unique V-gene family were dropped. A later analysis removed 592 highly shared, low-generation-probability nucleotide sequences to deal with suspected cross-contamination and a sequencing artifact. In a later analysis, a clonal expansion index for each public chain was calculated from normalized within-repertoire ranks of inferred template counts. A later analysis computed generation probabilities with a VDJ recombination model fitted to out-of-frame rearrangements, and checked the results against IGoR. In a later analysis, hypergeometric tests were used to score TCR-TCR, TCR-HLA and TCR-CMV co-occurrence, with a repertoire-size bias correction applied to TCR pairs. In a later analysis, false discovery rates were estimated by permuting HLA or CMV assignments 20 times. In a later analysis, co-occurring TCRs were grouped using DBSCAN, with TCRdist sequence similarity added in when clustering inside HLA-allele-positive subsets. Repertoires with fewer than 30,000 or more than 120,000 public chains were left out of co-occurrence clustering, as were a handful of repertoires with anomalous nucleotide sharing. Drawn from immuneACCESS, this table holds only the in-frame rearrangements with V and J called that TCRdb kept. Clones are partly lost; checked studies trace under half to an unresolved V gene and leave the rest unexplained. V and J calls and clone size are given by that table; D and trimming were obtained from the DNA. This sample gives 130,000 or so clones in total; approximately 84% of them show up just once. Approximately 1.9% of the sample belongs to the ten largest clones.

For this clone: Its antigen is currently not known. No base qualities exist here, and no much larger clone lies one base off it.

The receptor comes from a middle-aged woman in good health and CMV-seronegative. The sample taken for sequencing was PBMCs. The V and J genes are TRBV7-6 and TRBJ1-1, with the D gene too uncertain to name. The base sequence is TGTGCCAGCAGCTTGAGTCCTCGGTCGGGCACTGAAGCTTTCTTT. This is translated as CASSLSPRSGTEAFF.